Below are 3 T cell receptor beta chains sequenced from a single sample in a study of blood T cells in healthy people across ages. Then a second PCR, running roughly 7 to 11 cycles, was carried out with a sample-barcoded 5' primer and a J-beta primer mix. Each CDR3 protein gets one entry after TCRdb re-called the 5' RACE reads with MiXCR. The sample yields some 1.5 million distinct CDR3 sequences, 28% seen once. The specimen sequenced was blood. Every receptor here comes from a woman aged 25 to 45 in good health.

The chain has TRBV20-1 and TRBJ2-1; TRBD2 aligns across 7 bases. This CDR3 has 14 amino acids. The trim removed 3 bases at V and 3 bases at J, leaving 5 bases unmatched. Germline-derived CDR1 and CDR2 are DFQATT and SNEGSKA (reference sequence). DNA of the CDR3: TGCAGTGCTAGTCGGACTAGGAACTACAATGAGCAGTTCTTC. Encoded protein: CSASRTRNYNEQFF.

This clonotype was found many times. V usage is TRBV7-3 and J usage is TRBJ2-1, with D perhaps being TRBD1 or TRBD2 (5 bases each). Trimming took 1 base from V and 8 from J, leaving 15 bases between them. Germline V gene lookup returns CDR1 SGHTA and CDR2 FQGTGA. CDR3 length: 15 amino acids. CDR3 bases: TGTGCCAGCAGCTTAAGAGCGAGGGGAATCGATGAGCAGTTCTTC. It codes for CASSLRARGIDEQFF.

At least ten counts were recorded for this clonotype. The gene calls are TRBV20-1 and TRBJ2-3, with D perhaps TRBD1 or TRBD2 (6 bases each). The CDR3 loop spans 14 amino acids. The V gene's germline CDR1 is DFQATT and CDR2 SNEGSKA (reference sequence). V was cut by 3 bases and J by 5 bases, with 15 bases left in between. The CDR3, as DNA: TGCAGTGCTAGCGGGGGCGGCGTGGGAGATACGCAGTATTTT. Translating it yields CSASGGGVGDTQYF.